The T cell receptor (beta chain) described here comes from a study of T-cell memory formation after mild COVID-19. Turning to the study itself: Most TCR clusters belonged to a single donor.

MiXCR, run by TCRdb on the 5' RACE reads, gives a single entry per CDR3 protein. Of some 450,000 distinct CDR3 sequences listed, 15% to 20% are singletons. This clonotype was counted a few times. Its antigen is as yet unknown. Between the trimmed V and J ends, which lost 6 bases and 1 base, there was a span of 10 bases. The germline V gene has CDR1 SGHRS and CDR2 YFSETQ. The CDR3 consists of 13 residues. Findings and caveats of the study: Researchers report contracting CD4+ clones mostly in CM and EM, with CD8+ clones in EMRA.

Sequenced input: PBMCs or a T cell subset sorted from them (not recorded which). This clonotype was obtained from an adult woman who had mild COVID-19 (a few samples of this study predate the infection). Cell type and time point are not known. The J gene is TRBJ2-5, the V gene TRBV5-1, with D hard to call. CDR3 residues: CASTRGVQETQYF. CDR3 DNA sequence: TGCGCCAGCACCCGAGGAGTCCAAGAGACCCAGTACTTC. The entire variable domain, with the rest obtained from reference TRBV5-1 and TRBJ2-5, is as follows: KAGVTQTPRYLIKTRGQQVTLSCSPISGHRSVSWYQQTPGQGLQFLFEYFSETQRNKGNFPGRFSGRQFSNSRSEMNVSTLELGDSALYLCASTRGVQETQYFGPGTRLLVL.